This T cell receptor beta chain came from a study of radiotherapy plus CTLA-4 blockade in lung cancer (dated by TCRdb to between 2018 and 2020). The study in broad terms: Objective responses occurred in roughly 19% of enrolled patients, and about 30% achieved disease control. Beyond this particular receptor, the publication reports: Increased serum interferon-beta after radiation, together with early dynamic changes in blood T cell clones, were reported to be the strongest predictors of response. TCR clones derived from tumors expanded in peripheral blood after treatment with radiotherapy and ipilimumab.

The study tested focal radiation therapy combined with CTLA-4 blockade (ipilimumab) in patients with chemo-refractory metastatic non-small-cell lung cancer. Library method: the immunoSEQ multiplex PCR assay. TCRdb stores this immuneACCESS table with in-frame sequences only. Part of the clones is absent; in the studies checked, under half of the shortfall reflects unresolved V genes, and no reason is known for the rest. The table for this sample lists 40,000 to 50,000 clones; about 81% of them were counted only once. Approximately 3.6% of the sample rests with the top ten. Concerning this clone itself: Its specific antigen is unknown. The input lacks base qualities; no much larger clone sits a single base away.

The CDR3 numbers 15 residues from cysteine through phenylalanine. Left in the record is the CDR3 DNA by itself, 45 bases read in frame from the first base. V sheds 3 bases and J sheds 6 bases, leaving 15 bases between their ends. CDR1 and CDR2 are drawn from the germline V gene: MRHNA, SNTAGT. This clonotype was sampled from a human donor with non-small cell lung cancer who had stable disease on radiotherapy plus ipilimumab. The starting material was peripheral blood, obtained from a patient treated with radiotherapy plus ipilimumab. The rearrangement joined TRBV6-4 to TRBJ1-5; the best D guess is TRBD1, with 5 bases matching. The nucleotide sequence reads as follows: TGTGCCAGCAGTGAGATACGGGGGGGTTTTCAGCCCCAGCATTTT. This sequence encodes CASSEIRGGFQPQHF.